This T cell receptor (beta chain) was profiled in a study of T cells in Graves' hyperthyroidism and ophthalmopathy. Overall study results and limits: Ophthalmopathy onset followed model prediction by a median approximately 6.2 months.

TCR beta CDR3 regions were amplified from RNA transcripts. The HTBI set primed first-round TCR CDR3 RT-PCR. TCRdb independently ran MiXCR on the multiplex PCR reads; one entry per CDR3 protein. Altogether about 710,000 distinct CDR3 sequences are present, 15% to 20% being singletons, with the ten largest covering around 8%. CDR1 and CDR2 from the germline V gene are SGHDT and YYEEEE. The CDR3 consists of 20 residues. Points on this clonotype: Its antigen is not known. Germline and junction disagree at one end, which may indicate a read error.

Stable Graves' hyperthyroidism meant no ophthalmopathy progression within 18 months. What was sequenced was blood. The sequence derives from a young man with Graves' hyperthyroidism. The V and J genes are TRBV5-6 and TRBJ2-2; 10 bases align to TRBD2. CDR3 amino acids: CASSLEVGLAGVLGTVELFF. Here the CDR3 DNA reads TGTGCCAGCAGCTTGGAGGTAGGGCTAGCGGGAGTTCTGGGAACCGTGGAGCTGTTTTTT.